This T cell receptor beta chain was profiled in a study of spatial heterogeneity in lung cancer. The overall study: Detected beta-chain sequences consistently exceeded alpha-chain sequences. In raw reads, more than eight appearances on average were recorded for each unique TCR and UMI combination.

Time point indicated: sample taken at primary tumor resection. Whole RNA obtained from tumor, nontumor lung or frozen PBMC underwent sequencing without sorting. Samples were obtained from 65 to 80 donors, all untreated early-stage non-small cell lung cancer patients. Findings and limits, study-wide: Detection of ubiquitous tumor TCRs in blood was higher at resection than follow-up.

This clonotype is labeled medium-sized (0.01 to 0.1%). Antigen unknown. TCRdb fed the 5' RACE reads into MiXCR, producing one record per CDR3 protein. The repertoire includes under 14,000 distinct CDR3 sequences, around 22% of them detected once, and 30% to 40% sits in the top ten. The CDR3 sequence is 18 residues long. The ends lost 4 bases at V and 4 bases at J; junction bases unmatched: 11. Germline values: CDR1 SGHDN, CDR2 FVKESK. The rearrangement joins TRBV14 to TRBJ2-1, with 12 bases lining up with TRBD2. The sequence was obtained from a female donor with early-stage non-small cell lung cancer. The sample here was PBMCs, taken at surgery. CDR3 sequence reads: CASSRPSSGRALYNEQFF. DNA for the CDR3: TGTGCCAGCAGCCGCCCCTCTAGCGGGAGGGCGTTATACAATGAGCAGTTCTTC.